These 10 T cell receptor beta chains originate from one sample sequenced in a study of response to subunit inactivated influenza vaccine. Each CDR3 protein is one row after TCRdb ran MiXCR on the RT-PCR reads. The data hold about 160,000 distinct CDR3 sequences, with approximately 10% observed a single time. The sequencing here drew on non-naive T cells sorted from PBMCs, taken more than 35 days after vaccination. Source of these receptors: a man over 45 who received an inactivated influenza vaccine.

A few counts support this clonotype. V usage is TRBV7-2 and J usage is TRBJ2-5, with a possible D match to TRBD2 (5 bases). Germline CDR1 and CDR2: SGHTA and FQGNSA. This CDR3 contains 15 residues. The V end was cut by 1 base, the J end by 5 bases, with 14 bases between. The CDR3 protein is CASSLDSSFSETQYF. CDR3 sequence (DNA): TGTGCCAGCAGCTTAGACTCTAGCTTTTCCGAGACCCAGTACTTC. Based on the CDR3 plus reference TRBV7-2 and TRBJ2-5, the full variable domain is GAGVSQSPSNKVTEKGKDVELRCDPISGHTALYWYRQSLGQGLEFLIYFQGNSAPDKSGLPSDRFSAERTGGSVSTLTIQRTQQEDSAVYLCASSLDSSFSETQYFGPGTRLLVL.

The genes are TRBV29-1 and TRBJ2-5; a possible D gene is TRBD1 (6 bases). The length of the CDR3 is 14 residues. Trimming took 7 bases from V and 0 from J, leaving 15 bases between them. The germline V gene has CDR1 SQVTM and CDR2 ANQGSEA. The CDR3 DNA sequence: TGCAGCGCAAGGACAGATTATAACCAAGAGACCCAGTACTTC. Residues: CSARTDYNQETQYF.

This clonotype appeared a few times. The J gene is TRBJ2-7, the V gene TRBV7-2, with D perhaps TRBD1 (6 bases). Germline V gene data show CDR1 as SGHTA and CDR2 as FQGNSA. The CDR3 contains 14 residues. The germline V and J ends were trimmed by 1 base and 2 bases, with 9 bases remaining between them. The CDR3 sequence: CASSLGGQTYEQYF. CDR3 sequence (DNA): TGTGCCAGCAGCTTAGGGGGACAAACCTACGAGCAGTACTTC.

At least ten counts were recorded for this clonotype. Written as DNA, the CDR3 is TGTGCCAGCAGTTCGTACAGGGATTTTCAGCCCCAGCATTTT. Protein: CASSSYRDFQPQHF. This rearrangement joins TRBV6-2 or TRBV6-3 to TRBJ1-5; the D gene is possibly TRBD1 (6 bases). Germline values: CDR1 MNHEY, CDR2 SVGEGT. The V end lost 4 bases, the J end lost 6 bases, and 13 bases lay between the germline ends. This CDR3 is 14 amino acids long.

This clonotype was found once. The rearrangement links TRBV4-3 to TRBJ2-5, with 10 bases identical to TRBD2. V was clipped by 1 base and J by 9 bases; unmatched bases: 8. Germline CDR1 LGHNA, CDR2 YSLEER. This CDR3 contains 15 residues. The CDR3 DNA is TGCGCCAGCAGCCAAGTAATAAGCGGGGGGGCACCCCAGTACTTC. Protein: CASSQVISGGAPQYF.

The J gene is TRBJ2-3, the V gene TRBV5-4; TRBD2 matches 11 bases. Germline V gene data show CDR1 as SGHNT and CDR2 as YYREEE (reference sequence). The V gene end was trimmed by 4 bases and the J gene end by 2 bases; junction bases not matched to a gene: 9. The CDR3 contains 17 residues. CDR3 in amino acids: CASSPAPGLADTDTQYF. The CDR3 nucleotides read TGTGCCAGCAGCCCAGCCCCGGGACTAGCGGACACAGATACGCAGTATTTT.

The sample holds many counts of this clonotype. CDR3 in DNA: TGTGCCAGCAGTAAACTACAGGTAACTGAAGCTTTCTTT. It specifies CASSKLQVTEAFF. This chain joins TRBV27 and TRBJ1-1; a possible D gene is TRBD1 (5 bases). The CDR3 is made up of 13 amino acids. Germline assignment: CDR1 MNHEY and CDR2 SMNVEV (reference sequence). Trimming cost V 5 bases and J 5 bases, with 12 bases left between them.

This clonotype was observed a handful of times. V is TRBV12-3 or TRBV12-4 and J is TRBJ1-5; no clear D. The V end lost 1 base, the J end lost 5 bases, and 0 bases lay between the germline ends. The CDR3 contains 11 residues. The CDR3 loop is CASSLDQPQHF. CDR3 DNA: TGTGCCAGCAGTTTAGATCAGCCCCAGCATTTT.

This clonotype was counted a few times. V is TRBV4-1 and J is TRBJ2-1, with 9 bases lining up with TRBD2. Trimming at V came to 0 bases and at J to 9 bases, leaving 6 bases not matched to a gene. Germline-derived CDR1 and CDR2 are MGHRA and YSYEKL. CDR3 length equals 15 residues. CDR3: CASSQDRRGGGEQFF. Here the CDR3 DNA reads TGCGCCAGCAGCCAAGATAGGCGGGGGGGCGGTGAGCAGTTCTTC.

Only a few counts were recorded for this clonotype. The chain joins TRBV7-2 to TRBJ1-5; no definite D call. The germline V gene encodes CDR1 SGHTA and CDR2 FQGNSA. CDR3 length: 13 amino acids. The ends were cut back, 1 base at V and 4 bases at J, with 5 bases in the middle. The CDR3 coding sequence is TGTGCCAGCAGCTTAGATATGAATCAGCCCCAGCATTTT. It codes for CASSLDMNQPQHF.